Following are 18 T cell receptor beta chains from one sample sequenced in a study of T cell changes during pregnancy in multiple sclerosis. The repertoire was sequenced with immunoSEQ multiplex PCR; TCRdb's copy has only in-frame clones and lacks some. The table shows about 100,000 clones, with around 92% occurring only once. The sequenced sample was peripheral blood, obtained after pregnancy. Receptors were obtained from a female donor with multiple sclerosis, enrolled in a pregnancy study.

The chain is built from TRBV4-3 and TRBJ2-3; D gene ambiguous. Germline CDR1 reads LGHNA; CDR2 reads YSLEER. The V gene lost 0 bases and the J gene lost 2 bases, with 12 bases spanning the gap. The CDR3 is 16 residues long. Here the CDR3 DNA reads TGCGCCAGCAGCCAAGATAGTACGGGTTTCACAGATACGCAGTATTTT. Translating it yields CASSQDSTGFTDTQYF.

The chain has TRBV5-1 and TRBJ1-1; 7 positions agree with TRBD1. From germline, CDR1 is SGHRS and CDR2 YFSETQ. Trimming at V came to 0 bases and at J to 0 bases, leaving 8 bases not matched to a gene. This CDR3 comprises 17 residues. The CDR3 coding sequence is TGCGCCAGCAGCTTGGGAGGGACAGCCTTCATGAACACTGAAGCTTTCTTT. Its translation is CASSLGGTAFMNTEAFF.

CDR3 in amino acids: CASSPNTGTEQFF. The CDR3 bases are TGTGCCAGCAGCCCCAATACCGGGACAGAGCAGTTCTTC. This sequence joins TRBV2 and TRBJ2-1; D is perhaps TRBD1 (6 bases). V was cut by 6 bases and J by 10 bases, with 16 bases left in between. In germline, CDR1 is SNHLY, CDR2 FYNNEI. The CDR3 is 13 amino acids. Combining the CDR3 with reference TRBV2 and TRBJ2-1 gives the whole variable domain EPEVTQTPSHQVTQMGQEVILRCVPISNHLYFYWYRQILGQKVEFLVSFYNNEISEKSEIFDDQFSVERPDGSNFTLKIRSTKLEDSAMYFCASSPNTGTEQFFGPGTRLTVL.

The CDR3 nucleotides read TGTGCCAGCAGTTTATCGGTCCCGACAGACTTTTCGACGAATCAGCCCCAGCATTTT. It is translated as CASSLSVPTDFSTNQPQHF. The rearrangement uses TRBV27 and TRBJ1-5, with a possible D match to TRBD1 (5 bases). The V and J ends lost 0 bases and 4 bases respectively, with 22 bases between them. The germline V gene has CDR1 MNHEY and CDR2 SMNVEV (reference sequence). There are 19 residues in the CDR3.

CDR3 in DNA: TGTGCCAGCAGCTATCCCCTACCGGGACAGCAAGAGACCCAGTACTTC. The encoded protein is CASSYPLPGQQETQYF. The V gene is TRBV6-6, the J gene TRBJ2-5; TRBD1 agrees at 7 bases. The CDR3 has 16 residues. The ends lost 6 bases at V and 2 bases at J; junction bases unmatched: 12. Per germline, CDR1 MNHNY and CDR2 SVGAGI (reference sequence).

This clone occurred once. The gene calls are TRBV4-1 and TRBJ2-1, with 9 bases matching TRBD2. This CDR3 is 14 amino acids long. Looked up from germline, CDR1 is MGHRA and CDR2 is YSYEKL. The V gene end was trimmed by 3 bases and the J gene end by 10 bases; junction bases not matched to a gene: 7. DNA of the CDR3: TGCGCCAGCAGCCAGGCTAGCGGGGTAGGCGAGCAGTTCTTC. Protein sequence: CASSQASGVGEQFF.

The V call is TRBV7-6, the J call TRBJ1-1; TRBD1 matches 10 bases. Germline V CDR1 and CDR2: SGHVS, FNYEAQ. J was trimmed by 0 bases and V by 5 bases; bases with no gene match: 6. The length of the CDR3 is 16 residues. Written as DNA, the CDR3 is TGTGCCAGCAGCCCGAGACAGGGGGCCCTGAACACTGAAGCTTTCTTT. As protein: CASSPRQGALNTEAFF.

This sequence joins TRBV5-1 and TRBJ2-1, with D perhaps matching TRBD2 (5 bases). Germline CDR1 SGHRS, CDR2 YFSETQ. The CDR3 is made up of 15 amino acids. The V end lost 4 bases, the J end lost 0 bases, and 11 bases lay between the germline ends. Here the CDR3 reads CASSNSGSSYNEQFF. CDR3 bases: TGCGCCAGCAGCAACAGCGGCAGCTCCTACAATGAGCAGTTCTTC.

The genes are TRBV18 and TRBJ1-2; no definite D call. The CDR3 runs to 13 residues. Deletions cut 1 base from V and 5 bases from J, with 8 bases between. Germline V lookup: CDR1 KGHSH, CDR2 LQKENI. The chain's CDR3 is CASSPRLTYGYTF. CDR3 nucleotides: TGTGCCAGCTCACCACGATTGACTTATGGCTACACCTTC. The variable domain in full, with the rest retrieved from reference TRBV18 and TRBJ1-2, is NAGVMQNPRHLVRRRGQEARLRCSPMKGHSHVYWYRQLPEEGLKFMVYLQKENIIDESGMPKERFSAEFPKEGPSILRIQQVVRGDSAAYFCASSPRLTYGYTFGSGTRLTVV.

The genes are TRBV6-1 and TRBJ1-6; D unresolved. This CDR3 is 14 amino acids long. Germline-derived CDR1 and CDR2 are MNHNS and SASEGT. V gave up 1 base and J gave up 6 bases, with 7 bases separating them. In DNA, the CDR3 is TGTGCCAGCAGTGAAGTACACAGTAATTCACCCCTCCACTTT. Translating gives CASSEVHSNSPLHF.

The V gene is TRBV5-1, the J gene TRBJ2-7, with D maybe TRBD2 (5 bases). Germline-derived CDR1 and CDR2 are SGHRS and YFSETQ. V was cut by 5 bases and J by 0 bases, with 12 bases left in between. The CDR3 totals 14 residues. The CDR3 protein is CASRRRTDSYEQYF. DNA for the CDR3: TGCGCCAGCAGACGACGGACTGACTCCTACGAGCAGTACTTC.

The J gene is TRBJ2-7, the V gene TRBV7-9, with 8 bases lining up with TRBD1. V was clipped by 1 base and J by 3 bases; unmatched bases: 5. The CDR3 has 15 residues. Germline lookup yields CDR1 SEHNR and CDR2 FQNEAQ (reference sequence). CDR3 sequence: CASSLGQGAVYEQYF. The CDR3 DNA follows: TGTGCCAGCAGCTTAGGGCAGGGGGCTGTCTACGAGCAGTACTTC.

The V gene is TRBV2, the J gene TRBJ2-2, with D unclear. V shed 6 bases and J shed 1 base, with 9 bases lying between them. The CDR3 covers 14 residues. Looked up from germline, CDR1 is SNHLY and CDR2 is FYNNEI. The CDR3 sequence: CASSALRNTGELFF. The CDR3 DNA reads TGTGCCAGCAGCGCCTTGCGGAACACCGGGGAGCTGTTTTTT. The full variable domain, with the rest looked up from reference TRBV2 and TRBJ2-2, is EPEVTQTPSHQVTQMGQEVILRCVPISNHLYFYWYRQILGQKVEFLVSFYNNEISEKSEIFDDQFSVERPDGSNFTLKIRSTKLEDSAMYFCASSALRNTGELFFGEGSRLTVL.

The V call is TRBV30, the J call TRBJ1-6; 10 nucleotides line up with TRBD1. Trimming at V came to 2 bases and at J to 4 bases, leaving 5 bases not matched to a gene. Germline V CDR1 and CDR2: GTSNPN, SVGIG (reference sequence). The CDR3 runs to 16 residues. The CDR3 coding sequence is TGTGCCTGGAGTTCCCGGGACAGGGGTTATAATTCACCCCTCCACTTT. It is translated as CAWSSRDRGYNSPLHF.

The genes are TRBV7-2 and TRBJ2-3; TRBD1 matches 7 bases. Trimming cost V 4 bases and J 2 bases; bases outside gene matches: 3. The CDR3 spans 14 residues. CDR1 SGHTA and CDR2 FQGNSA come from the germline V gene. CDR3 in DNA: TGTGCCAGCAGCTGGGACAGATACACAGATACGCAGTATTTT. Protein product: CASSWDRYTDTQYF.

The chain recombines TRBV6-6 with TRBJ2-1, with a weak D call TRBD2 (5 bases). The germline V gene encodes CDR1 MNHNY and CDR2 SVGAGI (reference sequence). This CDR3 has 15 amino acids. The V end was cut by 2 bases, the J end by 5 bases, with 13 bases between. CDR3 in amino acids: CASSYAQEANNEQFF. The CDR3 bases are TGTGCCAGCAGTTACGCCCAGGAGGCAAACAATGAGCAGTTCTTC.

CDR3 in amino acids: CASSQVSGGANEQFF. CDR3 nucleotide sequence: TGCGCCAGCAGCCAAGTAAGCGGGGGGGCGAATGAGCAGTTCTTC. The chain has TRBV4-3 and TRBJ2-1, with 10 nucleotides matching TRBD2. V shed 1 base, J shed 7 bases, and the junction held 4 bases outside the gene matches. The CDR3 is 15 residues long. Looked up from germline, CDR1 is LGHNA and CDR2 is YSLEER.

The V and J genes are TRBV7-9 and TRBJ2-5, with D perhaps TRBD1 (5 bases). CDR1 and CDR2 from the germline V gene are SEHNR and FQNEAQ (reference sequence). V was clipped by 5 bases and J by 1 base, with 14 bases between them. The CDR3 covers 15 residues. DNA of the CDR3: TGTGCCAGCAGCGATAGGGGCCTCGTCCAAGAGACCCAGTACTTC. This translates into CASSDRGLVQETQYF.